The rows below give T cell receptor beta chains drawn from one sample of a study of Ad26.COV2.S vaccination and SARS-CoV-2 variants. Assay: immunoSEQ multiplex PCR; the TCRdb copy retains only in-frame clones and omits some. The repertoire holds about 320,000 clones, with 85% to 90% as singletons. The sequences come from peripheral blood, collected in a trial of Ad26.COV2.S vaccine versus placebo. The receptors come from a person between 18 and 65 years old who received the Ad26.COV2.S COVID-19 vaccine or a placebo. The CDR3 runs from the conserved cysteine through the conserved F or W. A D gene is named only where the DNA matches it firmly. Rows may omit the clone size; those that give it use once, few, many or a size class.

d_gene	abundance	j_gene	v_gene	CDR3nt	CDR3aa
.	.	TRBJ1-1	TRBV10-1	TGCGCCAGCAGTGAAAGGCTTGGGAACACTGAAGCTTTCTTT	CASSERLGNTEAFF
TRBD1	.	TRBJ1-1	TRBV2	TGTGCCAGCAGTGAGACAGGGGATAACACTGAAGCTTTCTTT	CASSETGDNTEAFF
.	.	TRBJ1-2	TRBV5-8	TGTGCCAGCAGCTTGGGGACCGGGCCCTATGGCTACACCTTC	CASSLGTGPYGYTF
TRBD1	.	TRBJ1-1	TRBV7-9	TGTGCCAGCAGCGAAGACAGGGGGCGGGGGAACACTGAAGCTTTCTTT	CASSEDRGRGNTEAFF
TRBD2	.	TRBJ2-1	TRBV3-1/TRBV3-2	TGTGCCAGCAGCCAACAAACGACTAGCGGGAGTGGGAATGAGCAGTTCTTC	CASSQQTTSGSGNEQFF
.	once	TRBJ2-6	TRBV19	TGTGCCAGTAGTTTCGCCGGCTCTGGGGCCAACGTCCTGACTTTC	CASSFAGSGANVLTF
.	.	TRBJ1-2	TRBV9	TGTGCCAGCAGCGTAGCTACCGCAGGGAATGGCTACACCTTC	CASSVATAGNGYTF
.	.	TRBJ2-3	TRBV7-2	TGTGCCAGCAGCTTGACGACACCGCTCACAGATACGCAGTATTTT	CASSLTTPLTDTQYF
TRBD1	.	TRBJ1-5	TRBV27	TGTGCCAGCAGTTTAGGGACAGGGGGCGATCAGCCCCAGCATTTT	CASSLGTGGDQPQHF
TRBD1	.	TRBJ2-2	TRBV11-2	TGTGCCAGCAGCGGGGACAGGGGGCAGGCCGGGGAGCTGTTTTTT	CASSGDRGQAGELFF
TRBD1	.	TRBJ1-5	TRBV24-1	TGTGCCACCAGTGCGACAGGGGGGGGCAATCAGCCCCAGCATTTT	CATSATGGGNQPQHF
.	.	TRBJ1-2	TRBV25-1	TGTGCCAGCGAGAGCGGCAGGGGCTATGGCTACACCTTC	CASESGRGYGYTF
.	.	TRBJ2-1	TRBV6-5	TGTGCCAGCAGCCTCGGGACTCCGCTTTACAATGAGCAGTTCTTC	CASSLGTPLYNEQFF
.	few	TRBJ1-1	TRBV28	TGTGCCAGCAGTTTGACGAACACTGAAGCTTTCTTT	CASSLTNTEAFF
.	.	TRBJ1-4	TRBV6-2/TRBV6-3	TGTGCCAGCAGTTACCTTTCAGGGAGTGAAAAACTGTTTTTT	CASSYLSGSEKLFF
.	.	TRBJ1-1	TRBV7-8	TGTGCCAGCAGCCCCGTCGGAGGGCCCACTGAAGCTTTCTTT	CASSPVGGPTEAFF
.	.	TRBJ1-1	TRBV5-4	TGTGCCAGCAGCTTATATTCGGCCCGCCACATGAACACTGAAGCTTTCTTT	CASSLYSARHMNTEAFF
.	.	TRBJ1-4	TRBV5-1	TGCGCCAGCACCCTGGCTTCAGCAACTAATGAAAAACTGTTTTTT	CASTLASATNEKLFF
.	few	TRBJ1-3	TRBV28	TGTGCCAGCAGTTTAGGGGGTTATGGAAACACCATATATTTT	CASSLGGYGNTIYF
.	few	TRBJ1-3	TRBV6-5	TGTGCCAGCAGTACAGGGTCTGCTGGAAACACCATATATTTT	CASSTGSAGNTIYF
TRBD1	few	TRBJ1-5	TRBV29-1	TGCAGCGTTGTAGGGGACAGGGGGGAGAATCAGCCCCAGCATTTT	CSVVGDRGENQPQHF
.	.	TRBJ2-5	TRBV5-1	TGCGCCAGCAGCTCCACCCTTCAGGGTAAAGAGACCCAGTACTTC	CASSSTLQGKETQYF
TRBD2	.	TRBJ2-3	TRBV5-1	TGCGCCAGCAGCTTGGCCGTAGCGGGGGGCCCAAGCACAGATACGCAGTATTTT	CASSLAVAGGPSTDTQYF
TRBD2	.	TRBJ2-3	TRBV7-2	TGTGCCAGCAGCTTAGAAGGGGTTAGCGGGAGTCTTCTATATTTT	CASSLEGVSGSLLYF
TRBD1	.	TRBJ1-3	TRBV18	TGTGCCAGCTCACCCTATTGGGGGGCGACAGGGGCTGGAAACACCATATATTTT	CASSPYWGATGAGNTIYF
.	.	TRBJ1-1	TRBV4-1	TGCGCCAGCAGCGATCTTCAGGGGAGTGAAGCTTTCTTT	CASSDLQGSEAFF
.	.	TRBJ1-1	TRBV4-3	TGCGCCAGCAGCCATGGACCAGGGCTTCCGGGTTTGGAAGCTTTCTTT	CASSHGPGLPGLEAFF
.	.	TRBJ2-2	TRBV12-3/TRBV12-4	TGTGCCAGCAGTTTATTCCACACCGGGGAGCTGTTTTTT	CASSLFHTGELFF
TRBD1	once	TRBJ1-1	TRBV7-9	TGTGCCAGCAGTCTAGGGGGACAGGGTGCTGAAGCTTTCTTT	CASSLGGQGAEAFF
.	.	TRBJ2-1	TRBV3-1/TRBV3-2	TGTGCCAGCAGCCAGTCTGGGGCGGGGCGGTACAATGAGCAGTTCTTC	CASSQSGAGRYNEQFF
TRBD1	once	TRBJ2-7	TRBV7-9	TGTGCCAGCAGCCCGAGGGACAGGGGCTACGAGCAGTACTTC	CASSPRDRGYEQYF
TRBD2	.	TRBJ2-1	TRBV9	TGTGCCAGCAGCGTAGAGCCGACTAGCGCTTACAATGAGCAGTTCTTC	CASSVEPTSAYNEQFF
TRBD1	.	TRBJ1-1	TRBV5-1	TGCGCCAGCACCCGACAGGGAAGCACTGAAGCTTTCTTT	CASTRQGSTEAFF
.	.	TRBJ2-7	TRBV15	TGTGCCACCAGCGAACAGGGCGAGCAGTACTTC	CATSEQGEQYF
.	.	TRBJ1-1	TRBV6-5	TGTGCCAGCAGTTTCAGAGGGGAGAACACTGAAGCTTTCTTT	CASSFRGENTEAFF
.	.	TRBJ1-1	TRBV14	TGTGCCAGCAGCCACCTCACAGGCTACACTGAAGCTTTCTTT	CASSHLTGYTEAFF